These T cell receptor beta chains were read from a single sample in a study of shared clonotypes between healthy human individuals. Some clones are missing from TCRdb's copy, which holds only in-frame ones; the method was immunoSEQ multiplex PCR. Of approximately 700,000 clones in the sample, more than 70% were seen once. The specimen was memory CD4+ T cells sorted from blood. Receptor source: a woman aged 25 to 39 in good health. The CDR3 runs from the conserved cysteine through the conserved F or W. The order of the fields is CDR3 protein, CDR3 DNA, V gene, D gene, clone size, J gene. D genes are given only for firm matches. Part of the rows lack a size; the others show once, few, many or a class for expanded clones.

cdr3_aa: CASSPDRAAGQPQHF
cdr3_nt: TGTGCCAGCAGTCCTGACAGGGCAGCCGGTCAGCCCCAGCATTTT
v_call: TRBV6-6
d_call: TRBD1
clone_size: .
j_call: TRBJ1-5

cdr3_aa: CASSFSVRDGGYEQYF
cdr3_nt: TGCGCCAGCAGCTTTTCGGTGCGGGACGGCGGGTACGAGCAGTACTTC
v_call: TRBV5-1
d_call: .
clone_size: few
j_call: TRBJ2-7

cdr3_aa: CASSELAGGLGSYNEQFF
cdr3_nt: TGTGCCAGCAGCGAACTAGCGGGAGGGTTAGGCTCCTACAATGAGCAGTTCTTC
v_call: TRBV7-9
d_call: TRBD2
clone_size: .
j_call: TRBJ2-1

cdr3_aa: CASSGGLAGGGGTNEQFF
cdr3_nt: TGTGCCAGCAGTGGAGGACTAGCGGGAGGAGGGGGAACCAATGAGCAGTTCTTC
v_call: TRBV6-1
d_call: TRBD2
clone_size: once
j_call: TRBJ2-1

cdr3_aa: CASSQDQVRSNQPQHF
cdr3_nt: TGCGCCAGCAGCCAAGATCAGGTGAGGAGCAATCAGCCCCAGCATTTT
v_call: TRBV4-1
d_call: .
clone_size: few
j_call: TRBJ1-5

cdr3_aa: CASSQVDMGFSYNEQFF
cdr3_nt: TGCGCCAGCAGCCAAGTTGATATGGGTTTCTCCTACAATGAGCAGTTCTTC
v_call: TRBV4-1
d_call: .
clone_size: .
j_call: TRBJ2-1

cdr3_aa: CASSLIGTDTQYF
cdr3_nt: TGCGCCAGCAGCTTGATCGGCACAGATACGCAGTATTTT
v_call: TRBV5-1
d_call: .
clone_size: .
j_call: TRBJ2-3

cdr3_aa: CASSESRTGTYNEQFF
cdr3_nt: TGTGCCAGCAGTGAATCTCGGACGGGTACCTACAATGAGCAGTTCTTC
v_call: TRBV25-1
d_call: .
clone_size: .
j_call: TRBJ2-1

cdr3_aa: CASSLDLVSGNTIYF
cdr3_nt: TGTGCCAGCAGCTTAGACCTTGTCTCAGGAAACACCATATATTTT
v_call: TRBV7-9
d_call: .
clone_size: .
j_call: TRBJ1-3

cdr3_aa: CASSLEVRGTEAFF
cdr3_nt: TGTGCCAGCAGCTTAGAGGTGAGAGGCACTGAAGCTTTCTTT
v_call: TRBV7-9
d_call: .
clone_size: .
j_call: TRBJ1-1

cdr3_aa: CASSPDMDQPQHF
cdr3_nt: TGTGCCAGCTCACCTGACATGGATCAGCCCCAGCATTTT
v_call: TRBV18
d_call: .
clone_size: .
j_call: TRBJ1-5

cdr3_aa: CASSFAGLDNQPQHF
cdr3_nt: TGTGCCAGCAGCTTTGCAGGGTTAGACAATCAGCCCCAGCATTTT
v_call: TRBV5-5
d_call: .
clone_size: .
j_call: TRBJ1-5

cdr3_aa: CASSILGLAVNTGELFF
cdr3_nt: TGTGCCAGTAGTATCCTCGGACTAGCGGTGAACACCGGGGAGCTGTTTTTT
v_call: TRBV19
d_call: TRBD2
clone_size: .
j_call: TRBJ2-2

cdr3_aa: CASSQKAGRSLNEKLFF
cdr3_nt: TGCGCCAGCAGCCAAAAGGCTGGGAGGTCCCTAAATGAAAAACTGTTTTTT
v_call: TRBV4-1
d_call: .
clone_size: .
j_call: TRBJ1-4

cdr3_aa: CSARAYWEQFF
cdr3_nt: TGCAGTGCTAGGGCCTATTGGGAGCAGTTCTTC
v_call: TRBV20-1
d_call: .
clone_size: .
j_call: TRBJ2-1

cdr3_aa: CASSLSLGNQPQHF
cdr3_nt: TGCGCCAGCAGCTTGTCCTTAGGCAATCAGCCCCAGCATTTT
v_call: TRBV5-1
d_call: .
clone_size: .
j_call: TRBJ1-5

cdr3_aa: CASSSPLSGTQTQYF
cdr3_nt: TGCGCCAGCAGCTCCCCCTTGAGCGGGACCCAGACCCAGTACTTC
v_call: TRBV5-1
d_call: TRBD2
clone_size: .
j_call: TRBJ2-5

cdr3_aa: CASSMAASGIKAEQYF
cdr3_nt: TGTGCCAGTAGTATGGCGGCTAGCGGGATAAAGGCCGAGCAGTACTTC
v_call: TRBV19
d_call: TRBD2
clone_size: .
j_call: TRBJ2-7

cdr3_aa: CASSIQQSNEKLFF
cdr3_nt: TGTGCCAGCAGTATCCAGCAGTCTAATGAAAAACTGTTTTTT
v_call: TRBV27
d_call: .
clone_size: .
j_call: TRBJ1-4

cdr3_aa: CASSLGDLPGQPQHF
cdr3_nt: TGCGCCAGCAGCTTGGGGGACCTCCCCGGTCAGCCCCAGCATTTT
v_call: TRBV5-1
d_call: .
clone_size: .
j_call: TRBJ1-5

cdr3_aa: CASSQLAGAGTGELFF
cdr3_nt: TGCGCCAGCAGCCAACTAGCGGGAGCGGGGACCGGGGAGCTGTTTTTT
v_call: TRBV4-1
d_call: TRBD2
clone_size: .
j_call: TRBJ2-2

cdr3_aa: CASSFSSGANVLTF
cdr3_nt: TGTGCCAGCAGCTTCTCTTCTGGGGCCAACGTCCTGACTTTC
v_call: TRBV4-2
d_call: .
clone_size: .
j_call: TRBJ2-6

cdr3_aa: CASSVGTGSYNEQFF
cdr3_nt: TGCGCCAGCAGCGTGGGGACAGGGTCCTACAATGAGCAGTTCTTC
v_call: TRBV5-1
d_call: TRBD1
clone_size: .
j_call: TRBJ2-1

cdr3_aa: CASSLIENGYTF
cdr3_nt: TGTGCCAGCAGCTTAATAGAGAACGGCTACACCTTC
v_call: TRBV7-9
d_call: .
clone_size: .
j_call: TRBJ1-2

cdr3_aa: CASSLDHGGRALREQFF
cdr3_nt: TGTGCCAGCAGCTTAGATCATGGCGGGAGGGCCCTCCGTGAGCAGTTCTTC
v_call: TRBV7-9
d_call: TRBD2
clone_size: .
j_call: TRBJ2-1

cdr3_aa: CASSVVRQVSTEAFF
cdr3_nt: TGTGCCAGCAGCGTAGTGAGGCAAGTGAGCACTGAAGCTTTCTTT
v_call: TRBV9
d_call: .
clone_size: .
j_call: TRBJ1-1

cdr3_aa: CASSVQWVGQETQYF
cdr3_nt: TGTGCCAGCAGCGTGCAATGGGTTGGGCAAGAGACCCAGTACTTC
v_call: TRBV28
d_call: .
clone_size: .
j_call: TRBJ2-5

cdr3_aa: CASTQLPGQAITGELFF
cdr3_nt: TGCGCCAGCACACAATTGCCGGGACAGGCCATAACCGGGGAGCTGTTTTTT
v_call: TRBV5-1
d_call: TRBD1
clone_size: .
j_call: TRBJ2-2

cdr3_aa: CASSQDGYYNQPQHF
cdr3_nt: TGTGCCAGCAGCCAGGATGGGTACTACAATCAGCCCCAGCATTTT
v_call: TRBV7-2
d_call: .
clone_size: .
j_call: TRBJ1-5

cdr3_aa: CASSIGDSLIYEQYF
cdr3_nt: TGTGCCAGTAGTATAGGGGACAGTTTGATCTACGAGCAGTACTTC
v_call: TRBV19
d_call: TRBD1
clone_size: once
j_call: TRBJ2-7

cdr3_aa: CAWSPIKGSGSNQPQHF
cdr3_nt: TGTGCCTGGAGCCCGATCAAGGGGTCAGGGAGCAATCAGCCCCAGCATTTT
v_call: TRBV30
d_call: .
clone_size: .
j_call: TRBJ1-5

cdr3_aa: CASSLGLVAGSGANVLTF
cdr3_nt: TGTGCCAGCAGCTTGGGGTTGGTAGCGGGCTCTGGGGCCAACGTCCTGACTTTC
v_call: TRBV5-4
d_call: TRBD2
clone_size: .
j_call: TRBJ2-6

cdr3_aa: CASSGTGGAKTQYF
cdr3_nt: TGTGCCAGCAGCGGAACAGGGGGCGCGAAGACCCAGTACTTC
v_call: TRBV5-6
d_call: TRBD1
clone_size: .
j_call: TRBJ2-5

cdr3_aa: CASSRTGGGVDTEAFF
cdr3_nt: TGTGCCAGCTCACGGACAGGGGGCGGAGTGGACACTGAAGCTTTCTTT
v_call: TRBV18
d_call: TRBD1
clone_size: .
j_call: TRBJ1-1

cdr3_aa: CASSPGQGARWGRPQHF
cdr3_nt: TGTGCCAGCAGTCCCGGTCAGGGGGCGAGGTGGGGACGGCCCCAGCATTTT
v_call: TRBV28
d_call: TRBD1
clone_size: .
j_call: TRBJ1-5

cdr3_aa: CASSRTGGGQPQHF
cdr3_nt: TGTGCCAGCAGCCGGACAGGGGGAGGTCAGCCCCAGCATTTT
v_call: TRBV11-3
d_call: TRBD1
clone_size: few
j_call: TRBJ1-5

cdr3_aa: CASSSTGAETQYF
cdr3_nt: TGCGCCAGCAGCTCGACAGGAGCGGAGACCCAGTACTTC
v_call: TRBV5-1
d_call: .
clone_size: .
j_call: TRBJ2-5

cdr3_aa: CASSSGRAYYEQYF
cdr3_nt: TGTGCCAGTAGTAGCGGCAGAGCCTACTACGAGCAGTACTTC
v_call: TRBV19
d_call: .
clone_size: few
j_call: TRBJ2-7

cdr3_aa: CASSPPSLPYNEQFF
cdr3_nt: TGTGCCAGCTCACCACCCTCCCTCCCGTACAATGAGCAGTTCTTC
v_call: TRBV18
d_call: .
clone_size: .
j_call: TRBJ2-1

cdr3_aa: CASSYREKLFF
cdr3_nt: TGTGCCAGCAGTTATCGGGAAAAACTGTTTTTT
v_call: TRBV28
d_call: .
clone_size: .
j_call: TRBJ1-4

cdr3_aa: CASSRGRGAYEQYF
cdr3_nt: TGTGCCAGCAGCCGTGGCAGGGGCGCCTACGAGCAGTACTTC
v_call: TRBV11-2
d_call: .
clone_size: .
j_call: TRBJ2-7

cdr3_aa: CASSLSGPTSGYTF
cdr3_nt: TGTGCCAGCAGTTTATCCGGCCCGACGAGTGGCTACACCTTC
v_call: TRBV28
d_call: .
clone_size: .
j_call: TRBJ1-2

cdr3_aa: CASSLGVLAALRTGELFF
cdr3_nt: TGCGCCAGCAGCTTGGGGGTCCTAGCAGCGCTGCGGACCGGGGAGCTGTTTTTT
v_call: TRBV5-1
d_call: .
clone_size: .
j_call: TRBJ2-2

cdr3_aa: CATSRVGQIQETQYF
cdr3_nt: TGTGCCACCAGCAGAGTAGGACAGATACAAGAGACCCAGTACTTC
v_call: TRBV15
d_call: .
clone_size: .
j_call: TRBJ2-5

cdr3_aa: CASGFGQTEQFF
cdr3_nt: TGTGCTAGTGGTTTTGGACAGACAGAGCAGTTCTTC
v_call: TRBV12-5
d_call: .
clone_size: few
j_call: TRBJ2-1

cdr3_aa: CASSQTSGSADTQYF
cdr3_nt: TGTGCCAGCAGCCAAACTAGCGGGAGTGCAGATACGCAGTATTTT
v_call: TRBV9
d_call: TRBD2
clone_size: .
j_call: TRBJ2-3

cdr3_aa: CASANGAGTGFYEQYF
cdr3_nt: TGCGCCAGCGCCAACGGCGCGGGGACAGGGTTCTACGAGCAGTACTTC
v_call: TRBV4-1
d_call: TRBD1
clone_size: .
j_call: TRBJ2-7

cdr3_aa: CASSYRGGVYEQYF
cdr3_nt: TGTGCCAGCAGCTACCGGGGAGGGGTGTACGAGCAGTACTTC
v_call: TRBV5-4
d_call: TRBD2
clone_size: .
j_call: TRBJ2-7

cdr3_aa: CASSTLGHFNYGYTF
cdr3_nt: TGTGCCAGTAGTACCTTGGGACACTTCAACTATGGCTACACCTTC
v_call: TRBV19
d_call: .
clone_size: .
j_call: TRBJ1-2

cdr3_aa: CASSEQGDQPQHF
cdr3_nt: TGTGCCAGCAGTGAACAAGGAGATCAGCCCCAGCATTTT
v_call: TRBV6-1
d_call: .
clone_size: .
j_call: TRBJ1-5

cdr3_aa: CAWSRGTGGEKLFF
cdr3_nt: TGTGCCTGGAGTAGGGGGACAGGGGGTGAAAAACTGTTTTTT
v_call: TRBV30
d_call: TRBD1
clone_size: once
j_call: TRBJ1-4

cdr3_aa: CASSLDDYGYTF
cdr3_nt: TGTGCCAGCAGTTTGGACGACTATGGCTACACCTTC
v_call: TRBV28
d_call: .
clone_size: .
j_call: TRBJ1-2

cdr3_aa: CASSWGISGANVLTF
cdr3_nt: TGTGCCAGCAGTTGGGGGATCTCTGGGGCCAACGTCCTGACTTTC
v_call: TRBV28
d_call: .
clone_size: .
j_call: TRBJ2-6

cdr3_aa: CASSFKGIDTQYF
cdr3_nt: TGTGCCAGCAGCTTTAAGGGTATCGATACGCAGTATTTT
v_call: TRBV7-2
d_call: .
clone_size: .
j_call: TRBJ2-3